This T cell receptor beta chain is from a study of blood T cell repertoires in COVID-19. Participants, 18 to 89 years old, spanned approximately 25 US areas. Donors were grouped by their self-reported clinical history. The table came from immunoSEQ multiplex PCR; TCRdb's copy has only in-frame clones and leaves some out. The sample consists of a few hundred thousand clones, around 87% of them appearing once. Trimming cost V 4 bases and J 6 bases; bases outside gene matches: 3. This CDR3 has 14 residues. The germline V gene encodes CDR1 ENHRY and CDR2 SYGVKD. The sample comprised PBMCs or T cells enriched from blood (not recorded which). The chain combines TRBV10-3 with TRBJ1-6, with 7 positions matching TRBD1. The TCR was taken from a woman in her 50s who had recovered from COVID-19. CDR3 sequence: CAISGRGSNSPLHF. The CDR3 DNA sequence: TGTGCCATCAGTGGCAGGGGGAGTAATTCACCCCTCCACTTT.